The 21 T cell receptor beta chains presented below share a single source sample, sequenced in a study of cytomegalovirus exposure and HLA in healthy donors. PCR involved 60 Vbeta and 13 Jbeta primers. The method was immunoSEQ multiplex PCR; TCRdb's version includes in-frame clones alone and lacks a portion of them. This table holds about 180,000 clones, around 77% found once. Sequenced sample: PBMCs. Receptor source: a man in his 60s in good health and CMV-seronegative.

The chain couples TRBV9 to TRBJ2-7, with 8 nucleotides matching TRBD2. The CDR3 length is 15 residues. From germline, CDR1 is SGDLS and CDR2 YYNGEE. After removal of 3 bases from V and 6 bases from J, the junction contained 11 bases not matched to a gene. The CDR3 here is CASSGLSGIPAEQYF. The CDR3 DNA reads as TGTGCCAGCAGCGGTCTTAGCGGGATCCCGGCCGAGCAGTACTTC.

The rearrangement uses TRBV10-3 and TRBJ1-1; D not resolved. The CDR3 is made up of 13 amino acids. Germline CDR1 reads ENHRY; CDR2 reads SYGVKD. V was trimmed by 0 bases and J by 6 bases, leaving 8 bases between them. The CDR3 DNA reads TGTGCCATCAGTGAGTCGAGTTCCGCTGAAGCTTTCTTT. It yields the protein CAISESSSAEAFF.

This clone was found a few times. This chain joins TRBV6-1 and TRBJ1-5; D call uncertain. CDR3 length equals 15 residues. V shed 5 bases and J shed 1 base, with 12 bases lying between them. The V gene's germline CDR1 is MNHNS and CDR2 SASEGT. This CDR3 is CASSPLLISNQPQHF. CDR3 in DNA: TGTGCCAGCAGTCCCCTTCTAATAAGCAATCAGCCCCAGCATTTT.

This clone was counted a single time. The genes are TRBV28 and TRBJ2-3; 9 bases align to TRBD2. Looked up from germline, CDR1 is MDHEN and CDR2 is SYDVKM. The length of the CDR3 is 15 residues. After removal of 5 bases from V and 2 bases from J, the junction contained 5 bases not matched to a gene. CDR3 sequence reads: CASSPTSGFTDTQYF. The CDR3 nucleotides read TGTGCCAGCAGTCCGACTAGCGGATTCACAGATACGCAGTATTTT.

The chain uses TRBV10-3 and TRBJ1-1; 7 nucleotides align to TRBD1. CDR3 length: 13 amino acids. V shed 6 bases, J shed 3 bases, and the junction held 4 bases outside the gene matches. Germline loops: CDR1 ENHRY, CDR2 SYGVKD. The CDR3 region has the DNA TGTGCCATCAGGCGGACAGGTGACACTGAAGCTTTCTTT. The encoded protein is CAIRRTGDTEAFF.

This chain joins TRBV6-5 and TRBJ2-1; no definite D call. This CDR3 has 13 residues. CDR1 MNHEY and CDR2 SVGAGI come from the germline V gene. The V and J ends lost 3 bases and 9 bases respectively, with 12 bases between them. The CDR3 DNA is TGTGCCAGCAGTTATTACCAAAACGGTGAGCAGTTCTTC. Residues: CASSYYQNGEQFF.

The V gene is TRBV19, the J gene TRBJ2-7, with TRBD2 matching over 7 bases. V lost 5 bases to trimming and J lost 0 bases; unmatched junction nucleotides: 4. This CDR3 spans 14 amino acids. CDR1 is LNHDA and CDR2 is SQIVND in the germline V gene (reference sequence). CDR3 DNA sequence: TGTGCCAGTAGTGCGGCGGGAGCCTCCTACGAGCAGTACTTC. Translation gives CASSAAGASYEQYF.

This chain connects TRBV5-1 to TRBJ2-2, with 8 positions matching TRBD2. CDR1 SGHRS and CDR2 YFSETQ come from the germline V gene. V trimming: 4 bases; J trimming: 7 bases; junction bases outside the gene matches: 9. The CDR3 totals 15 residues. This CDR3 reads CASSPGTRTGGELFF. DNA of the CDR3: TGCGCCAGCAGCCCTGGGACTAGGACGGGCGGGGAGCTGTTTTTT.

This rearrangement joins TRBV10-1 to TRBJ2-1; TRBD2 agrees at 13 bases. Germline CDR1 WNHNN, CDR2 SYGVQD (reference sequence). V dropped 10 bases and J dropped 8; count of bases not matched to a gene: 5. The CDR3 is 13 amino acids. The CDR3 sequence is CAKHGLAGDEQFF. The CDR3 nucleotides read TGCGCCAAACACGGACTAGCGGGAGATGAGCAGTTCTTC.

The table lists this clone with a count of one. V is TRBV28 and J is TRBJ2-4; perhaps TRBD1 as D (6 bases). The germline V gene has CDR1 MDHEN and CDR2 SYDVKM. V lost 6 bases and J 2 bases, leaving 17 bases between the germline ends. The CDR3 extends over 16 amino acids. CDR3 protein: CASSPLTGQPKNIQYF. The CDR3 DNA is TGTGCCAGCAGCCCCTTGACAGGTCAGCCCAAAAACATTCAGTACTTC.

The J gene is TRBJ2-1, the V gene TRBV13; TRBD2 aligns across 11 bases. This CDR3 has 16 amino acids. The ends lost 5 bases at V and 4 bases at J; junction bases unmatched: 7. Germline CDR1 PRHDT, CDR2 FYEKMQ (reference sequence). The CDR3 here is CASSGRRLAGYNEQFF. Here the CDR3 DNA reads TGTGCCAGCAGCGGCCGCAGACTAGCGGGGTACAATGAGCAGTTCTTC.

This rearrangement joins TRBV6-1 to TRBJ2-3; 9 bases fit TRBD2. Unmatched junction bases numbered 7, after V lost 4 bases and J lost 2 bases. CDR1 MNHNS and CDR2 SASEGT come from the germline V gene. The CDR3 totals 16 residues. The CDR3 here is CASSVISGRSTDTQYF. The CDR3 DNA reads as TGTGCCAGCAGTGTAATTAGCGGGAGATCCACAGATACGCAGTATTTT.

Only one count was recorded for this clone. The gene calls are TRBV7-9 and TRBJ2-5, with D possibly matching TRBD2 (6 bases). TRBJ2-7 matches the DNA end more closely, so the J call is doubtful. The CDR3 is 13 amino acids. Per germline, CDR1 SEHNR and CDR2 FQNEAQ (reference sequence). The CDR3 spells CASSLGGLYEQYF. The DNA of the CDR3 is TGTGCCAGCAGCTTAGGGGGACTTTACGAGCAGTACTTC.

V and J are TRBV10-3 and TRBJ2-5, with 7 bases lining up with TRBD1. The J segment lost 2 bases and the V segment lost 4 bases, leaving 4 bases of the junction unmatched. Germline lookup yields CDR1 ENHRY and CDR2 SYGVKD. CDR3 length equals 14 residues. The CDR3 reads CAISGGTAQETQYF. DNA of the CDR3: TGTGCCATCAGTGGAGGGACAGCACAAGAGACCCAGTACTTC.

V usage is TRBV2 and J usage is TRBJ1-2, with TRBD1 as a possible D gene (6 bases). Germline V gene lookup returns CDR1 SNHLY and CDR2 FYNNEI. Trimming took off 6 bases at V and 5 bases at J, with 10 bases between the two ends. This CDR3 comprises 12 residues. CDR3 nucleotide sequence: TGTGCCAGCAGGGACAGTTTTTATGGCTACACCTTC. Encoded protein: CASRDSFYGYTF.

The chain links TRBV11-2 to TRBJ2-3; D is undetermined. V lost 6 bases and J lost 1, with 14 bases in between. Germline CDR1 is SGHAT and CDR2 is FQNNGV. This CDR3 has 15 residues. The CDR3 DNA is TGTGCCAGCAGTAAGTACGAACTTGGCACAGATACGCAGTATTTT. Encoded protein: CASSKYELGTDTQYF.

This clone was picked up one time. CDR3 amino acids: CASSLPGRRDTQYF. The CDR3, as DNA: TGTGCCAGCAGCCTCCCAGGGAGGCGGGATACGCAGTATTTT. The V call is TRBV5-4, the J call TRBJ2-3; perhaps TRBD2 as D (6 bases). The CDR3 covers 14 residues. Germline CDR1 and CDR2: SGHNT and YYREEE (reference sequence). Deletions cut 4 bases from V and 6 bases from J, with 15 bases between.

The V call is TRBV5-1, the J call TRBJ1-2; D gene ambiguous. Trimming removed 0 bases from V and 0 bases from J, with 9 bases in between. Germline values: CDR1 SGHRS, CDR2 YFSETQ. The CDR3 consists of 15 residues. CDR3 sequence reads: CASSLVGGANYGYTF. The CDR3 coding sequence is TGCGCCAGCAGCTTGGTCGGCGGAGCTAACTATGGCTACACCTTC.

The CDR3 bases are TGTGCCAGCAGCTTAGGCGGGGGGGCTGCCGACAATGAGCAGTTCTTC. Its translation is CASSLGGGAADNEQFF. This chain joins TRBV7-9 and TRBJ2-1, with TRBD2 identical over 9 bases. The CDR3 totals 16 residues. V shed 1 base, J shed 5 bases, and the junction held 6 bases outside the gene matches. Germline-derived CDR1 and CDR2 are SEHNR and FQNEAQ (reference sequence).

V gene TRBV27 combines with J gene TRBJ2-5; 14 nucleotides align to TRBD2. The germline gives CDR1 MNHEY, CDR2 SMNVEV (reference sequence). There are 17 residues in the CDR3. Trimming cost V 2 bases and J 5 bases; bases outside gene matches: 7. CDR3 in amino acids: CASSLRAGLAGEETQYF. CDR3 in DNA: TGTGCCAGCAGTTTACGGGCGGGACTAGCGGGGGAGGAGACCCAGTACTTC.

The chain recombines TRBV5-8 with TRBJ1-6; no firm D call. The length of the CDR3 is 13 residues. The V end was cut by 4 bases, the J end by 7 bases, with 9 bases between. Germline CDR1 SGHTS, CDR2 YDEGEE. The chain's CDR3 is CASSLLVNSPLHF. The CDR3 region has the DNA TGTGCCAGCAGCCTCCTCGTGAATTCACCCCTCCACTTT.